One and the same sample provided the 28 T cell receptor beta chains below, sequenced in a study of T cell responses to AZD1222 COVID-19 vaccine. Profiling relied on immunoSEQ multiplex PCR, and the TCRdb table lists in-frame clones only, not all of them. Among about 120,000 clones listed, 88% were seen once. Sequences were derived from peripheral blood, sampled on day 0 of AZD1222 vaccination. The receptors shown here come from an adult in good health.

The chain links TRBV27 to TRBJ1-5; TRBD1 aligns across 9 bases. Looked up from germline, CDR1 is MNHEY and CDR2 is SMNVEV (reference sequence). The CDR3 has 15 amino acids. After removal of 6 bases from V and 1 base from J, the junction contained 4 bases not matched to a gene. DNA of the CDR3: TGTGCCAGCAGGCGGACAGGGGAGAGCAATCAGCCCCAGCATTTT. As protein: CASRRTGESNQPQHF.

The chain uses TRBV2 and TRBJ2-7, with 10 bases fitting TRBD2. Trimming took 7 bases from V and 7 from J; bases not matched to a gene: 7. The CDR3 totals 13 residues. Germline lookup yields CDR1 SNHLY and CDR2 FYNNEI. The CDR3 reads CASNLAGVGEQYF. The CDR3 DNA sequence: TGTGCCAGCAACCTAGCGGGAGTTGGGGAGCAGTACTTC.

The chain joins TRBV11-3 to TRBJ1-2; D is ambiguous. Trimming pared 5 bases from V and 5 bases from J, leaving 18 bases between. The CDR3 consists of 15 residues. CDR1 and CDR2 from the germline V gene are SGHNT and YENEEA. In DNA, the CDR3 is TGTGCCAGCAGCCTCGGGGAGGACGGACGTTATGGCTACACCTTC. Protein sequence: CASSLGEDGRYGYTF.

V usage is TRBV5-1 and J usage is TRBJ1-1; D perhaps matches TRBD1 (5 bases). The germline V and J ends were trimmed by 3 bases and 6 bases, with 18 bases remaining between them. The CDR3 covers 15 residues. Germline loops: CDR1 SGHRS, CDR2 YFSETQ. In DNA, the CDR3 is TGCGCCAGCAGCTCGCAGGGCCGGAATTTAGCTGAAGCTTTCTTT. Its protein is CASSSQGRNLAEAFF.

V usage is TRBV4-2 and J usage is TRBJ2-7; D possibly corresponds to TRBD2 (5 bases). This CDR3 contains 15 residues. Germline assignment: CDR1 LGHNA and CDR2 YNFKEQ. Trimming shortened V by 0 bases and J by 1 base, and 10 bases separated the two germline ends. This chain's CDR3 is CASSQETSGSYEQYF. The CDR3 DNA sequence: TGTGCCAGCAGCCAAGAAACAAGCGGATCCTACGAGCAGTACTTC.

The rearrangement joins TRBV7-8 to TRBJ1-3; D is unclear. Germline V CDR1 and CDR2: SGHVS, FQNEAQ. The CDR3 sequence is 14 residues long. V lost 1 base and J lost 0, with 4 bases in between. The DNA of the CDR3 is TGTGCCAGCAGCTTAGGGTTCTCTGGAAACACCATATATTTT. Amino acids: CASSLGFSGNTIYF.

The genes are TRBV18 and TRBJ1-3; D possibly corresponds to TRBD1 (5 bases). The CDR3 is 18 residues long. CDR1 KGHSH and CDR2 LQKENI come from the germline V gene. Trimming shortened V by 0 bases and J by 0 bases, and 15 bases separated the two germline ends. The CDR3 DNA reads TGTGCCAGCTCACCACCCGTGGCAGGGAGGTTCTCTGGAAACACCATATATTTT. This codes for CASSPPVAGRFSGNTIYF.

The rearrangement uses TRBV7-2 and TRBJ2-7; 9 nucleotides agree with TRBD1. The CDR3 totals 14 residues. Germline values: CDR1 SGHTA, CDR2 FQGNSA. V lost 8 bases and J lost 3; bases outside the gene matches: 8. CDR3: CASSSGTGLYEQYF. In DNA, the CDR3 is TGTGCCAGCTCATCTGGGACAGGGCTCTACGAGCAGTACTTC.

The CDR3 loop is CASSLALAVYGYTF. CDR3 nucleotide sequence: TGTGCCAGCAGCTTAGCGCTTGCGGTTTATGGCTACACCTTC. The J gene is TRBJ1-2, the V gene TRBV7-2; D is unclear. The V gene lost 0 bases and the J gene lost 5 bases, with 10 bases spanning the gap. CDR1 is SGHTA and CDR2 is FQGNSA in the germline V gene. The CDR3 totals 14 residues.

The chain employs TRBV2 and TRBJ2-1; no firm D call. The CDR3 has 13 residues. Germline loops: CDR1 SNHLY, CDR2 FYNNEI. Trimming left V 7 bases short and J 0 bases short, with 7 bases between. The CDR3 spells CASTVDSYNEQFF. The CDR3 DNA reads as TGTGCCAGCACGGTCGACTCCTACAATGAGCAGTTCTTC.

The chain combines TRBV2 with TRBJ1-4, with a possible D match to TRBD1 (5 bases). V lost 3 bases, J lost 5 bases, and 13 bases lay in between. CDR1 SNHLY and CDR2 FYNNEI come from the germline V gene. This CDR3 comprises 15 residues. The DNA of the CDR3 is TGTGCCAGCAGTGAGGTCGGGACGCAAAATGAAAAACTGTTTTTT. It yields the protein CASSEVGTQNEKLFF.

In its sample, this clone was seen a few times. The V call is TRBV6-5, the J call TRBJ1-6; 8 bases map to TRBD1. The germline V gene has CDR1 MNHEY and CDR2 SVGAGI. The CDR3 consists of 14 residues. V shed 6 bases, J shed 11 bases, and the junction held 9 bases outside the gene matches. The CDR3 DNA reads as TGTGCCAGCAGGATAGACAGGGGAGGCCCACCCCTCCACTTT. This gives the protein CASRIDRGGPPLHF.

The chain employs TRBV18 and TRBJ2-7; TRBD1 matches 11 bases. CDR1 is KGHSH and CDR2 is LQKENI in the germline V gene. This CDR3 contains 15 residues. V shed 4 bases, J shed 2 bases, and the junction held 4 bases outside the gene matches. The CDR3 region is CASSRPGQGAYEQYF. DNA of the CDR3: TGTGCCAGCTCACGTCCGGGACAGGGGGCCTACGAGCAGTACTTC.

The V call is TRBV5-1, the J call TRBJ2-6; TRBD1 matches at 9 bases. V lost 4 bases to trimming and J lost 0 bases; unmatched junction nucleotides: 5. Germline CDR1 SGHRS, CDR2 YFSETQ. The CDR3 sequence is 17 residues long. CDR3 in DNA: TGCGCCAGCAGCGGGGGACAGGGAACCTCTGGGGCCAACGTCCTGACTTTC. As protein: CASSGGQGTSGANVLTF.

V usage is TRBV15 and J usage is TRBJ1-5; 8 nucleotides match TRBD1. In germline, CDR1 is LNHNV, CDR2 YYDKDF (reference sequence). V lost 5 bases and J lost 0; bases outside the gene matches: 9. The CDR3 is 17 residues long. The CDR3 region has the DNA TGTGCCACCAGCGGTGCCCGGACAGGGCCTAGCAATCAGCCCCAGCATTTT. Translating gives CATSGARTGPSNQPQHF.

The chain couples TRBV6-5 to TRBJ2-7; a possible D gene is TRBD2 (6 bases). Per germline, CDR1 MNHEY and CDR2 SVGAGI. The CDR3 runs 15 residues. V was clipped by 5 bases and J by 3 bases, with 17 bases between them. CDR3 coding DNA: TGTGCCAGCAGTAGTCTTGGTGCGGAGGGCTACGAGCAGTACTTC. Translating it yields CASSSLGAEGYEQYF.

The DNA for the CDR3 is TGTGCCAGCAGTTACGGGGCCGGGACAGGGATCTACGAGCAGTACTTC. Its translation: CASSYGAGTGIYEQYF. The chain has TRBV6-5 and TRBJ2-7; the match to TRBD1 covers 9 bases. CDR3 length: 16 amino acids. After removal of 2 bases from V and 3 bases from J, the junction contained 8 bases not matched to a gene. CDR1 MNHEY and CDR2 SVGAGI come from the germline V gene.

This chain uses TRBV7-8 with TRBJ2-1; D is perhaps TRBD1 (7 bases). This CDR3 has 15 residues. V was trimmed by 1 base and J by 4 bases, leaving 11 bases between them. Germline V gene sequence: CDR1 SGHVS, CDR2 FQNEAQ. In DNA, the CDR3 is TGTGCCAGCAGCTTAGGCGGGACAGCTTACAATGAGCAGTTCTTC. Protein product: CASSLGGTAYNEQFF.

The chain carries TRBV18 and TRBJ1-2, with a weak D call TRBD1 (5 bases). This CDR3 is built from 13 residues. The V end lost 4 bases, the J end lost 2 bases, and 8 bases lay between the germline ends. CDR1 is KGHSH, CDR2 LQKENI, per germline. CDR3 sequence reads: CASSLTENYGYTF. The CDR3 DNA reads as TGTGCCAGCTCACTGACAGAGAACTATGGCTACACCTTC. Looking up the rest from reference TRBV18 and TRBJ1-2 gives the full variable domain: NAGVMQNPRHLVRRRGQEARLRCSPMKGHSHVYWYRQLPEEGLKFMVYLQKENIIDESGMPKERFSAEFPKEGPSILRIQQVVRGDSAAYFCASSLTENYGYTFGSGTRLTVV.

The chain joins TRBV29-1 to TRBJ1-1; possible D gene TRBD1, 6 bases. The CDR3 spans 13 residues. V dropped 4 bases and J dropped 4 bases, with 13 bases sitting between them. The germline V gene encodes CDR1 SQVTM and CDR2 ANQGSEA. The CDR3 sequence: CSVVPGEGTEAFF. The CDR3 DNA reads TGCAGCGTTGTGCCAGGGGAAGGCACTGAAGCTTTCTTT.

Details on this clone: The sample has other DNA sequences that encode this CDR3 too. In nucleotides, the CDR3 is TGTGCCAGCAGCCTAGGAGGATATGGCTACACCTTC. Encoded protein: CASSLGGYGYTF. The rearrangement joins TRBV28 to TRBJ1-2; D unclear. Between the trimmed V and J ends, which lost 6 bases and 5 bases, there was a span of 10 bases. Germline CDR1 is MDHEN and CDR2 is SYDVKM. This CDR3 comprises 12 residues.

The rearrangement uses TRBV4-3 and TRBJ1-1, with TRBD1 identical over 7 bases. Germline values: CDR1 LGHNA, CDR2 YSLEER. CDR3 length equals 15 residues. The V segment lost 6 bases and the J segment 2 bases; nucleotides outside the gene matches: 9. CDR3 bases: TGCGCCAGCAGGCTTAAGGGGGCGCCCAACACTGAAGCTTTCTTT. Translated: CASRLKGAPNTEAFF.

This chain links TRBV7-2 with TRBJ1-5, with 10 nucleotides matching TRBD1. Trimming took 7 bases from V and 5 from J; bases not matched to a gene: 2. CDR1 is SGHTA and CDR2 is FQGNSA in the germline V gene. This CDR3 spans 13 amino acids. The DNA for the CDR3 is TGTGCCAGCACCGGACAGGGGGATCAGCCCCAGCATTTT. Its protein product is CASTGQGDQPQHF.

The chain has TRBV6-4 and TRBJ2-3, with 10 nucleotides matching TRBD2. The CDR3 contains 15 residues. The germline V gene has CDR1 MRHNA and CDR2 SNTAGT. Losses at the gene ends were 5 bases for V and 0 bases for J; bases not matched to a gene: 2. The CDR3 loop is CASSRLAGSTDTQYF. DNA of the CDR3: TGTGCCAGCAGTCGACTAGCGGGCAGCACAGATACGCAGTATTTT.

The V call is TRBV7-2, the J call TRBJ1-1; D is uncertain. Germline CDR1 reads SGHTA; CDR2 reads FQGNSA. This CDR3 is 12 amino acids long. Between the trimmed V and J ends, which lost 5 bases and 6 bases, there was a span of 10 bases. The CDR3 loop reads CASSPPVSEAFF. The CDR3 DNA follows: TGTGCCAGCAGCCCCCCGGTTTCTGAAGCTTTCTTT. Full variable domain (missing parts from reference TRBV7-2 and TRBJ1-1): GAGVSQSPSNKVTEKGKDVELRCDPISGHTALYWYRQSLGQGLEFLIYFQGNSAPDKSGLPSDRFSAERTGGSVSTLTIQRTQQEDSAVYLCASSPPVSEAFFGQGTRLTVV.

J is TRBJ2-1 and V is TRBV6-5, with D possibly matching TRBD1 (6 bases). Looked up from germline, CDR1 is MNHEY and CDR2 is SVGAGI. Trimming stripped 0 bases from V and 4 bases from J, with 7 bases between. The CDR3 is 14 residues long. CDR3 nucleotide sequence: TGTGCCAGCAGTTACTCGGACAGTTACAATGAGCAGTTCTTC. Its protein is CASSYSDSYNEQFF.

This clone was seen only once. This chain joins TRBV19 and TRBJ1-5; maybe TRBD1 (5 bases). Germline V gives CDR1 LNHDA, CDR2 SQIVND (reference sequence). This CDR3 has 13 residues. V was clipped by 8 bases and J by 4 bases, with 12 bases between them. The CDR3 coding sequence is TGTGCCAGTGGACGGGACCCAAATCAGCCCCAGCATTTT. This translates into CASGRDPNQPQHF. Variable domain in full (rest from reference TRBV19 and TRBJ1-5): DGGITQSPKYLFRKEGQNVTLSCEQNLNHDAMYWYRQDPGQGLRLIYYSQIVNDFQKGDIAEGYSVSREKKESFPLTVTSAQKNPTAFYLCASGRDPNQPQHFGDGTRLSIL.

The chain carries TRBV2 and TRBJ1-5; perhaps TRBD1 as D (5 bases). V lost 7 bases and J lost 10, with 14 bases in between. The germline V gene has CDR1 SNHLY and CDR2 FYNNEI. CDR3 length: 12 amino acids. The DNA of the CDR3 is TGTGCCAGCATCGGGGAGGGGTATCCCCAGCATTTT. It codes for CASIGEGYPQHF.